The 22 T cell receptor beta chains reported below all come from one sample, sequenced in a study of blood T cell repertoires in COVID-19 (dated by TCRdb to 2020 to 2021). Libraries were made using the immunoSEQ multiplex PCR assay. TCRdb holds this immuneACCESS table with in-frame rearrangements only. Some clones are missing; in checked studies, unresolved V genes explain under half, and the rest has no known cause. Counted in this sample were 15,000 to 20,000 clones; more than 65% of them appeared once. The leading ten clones occupy approximately 16% of the sample. The sequencing input was peripheral blood. Receptor source: a man in his 70s with COVID-19, enrolled during active disease.

This clone occurred once. The CDR3: CASSLPGLAGGNEQFF. In nucleotides, the CDR3 is TGTGCCAGCAGTTTACCGGGACTAGCGGGAGGGAATGAGCAGTTCTTC. This chain connects TRBV27 to TRBJ2-1; 16 nucleotides line up with TRBD2. The CDR3 has 16 residues. V lost 2 bases and J lost 7; bases outside the gene matches: 2. The germline CDR1 and CDR2 sequences are MNHEY and SMNVEV (reference sequence).

The V and J genes are TRBV5-1 and TRBJ2-7; 7 bases are shared with TRBD2. In germline, CDR1 is SGHRS, CDR2 YFSETQ. The CDR3 has 14 residues. Losses at the gene ends were 3 bases for V and 3 bases for J; bases not matched to a gene: 6. DNA for the CDR3: TGCGCCAGCAGCTGGGGGGGTGTAGGCTACGAGCAGTACTTC. Protein product: CASSWGGVGYEQYF.

This clone was seen more than once but under ten times. The chain joins TRBV29-1 to TRBJ1-4, with D possibly matching TRBD1 (6 bases). V lost 6 bases and J lost 7, with 12 bases in between. Germline CDR1 and CDR2: SQVTM and ANQGSEA. The CDR3 is 12 amino acids. The CDR3, as DNA: TGCAGCGTAAGGACAGAGGTTGAAAAACTGTTTTTT. Protein: CSVRTEVEKLFF.

V usage is TRBV30 and J usage is TRBJ2-4; D is perhaps TRBD2 (5 bases). V lost 4 bases to trimming and J lost 4 bases, with 17 bases between them. The CDR3 sequence is 15 residues long. Germline V gene lookup returns CDR1 GTSNPN and CDR2 SVGIG (reference sequence). CDR3 protein: CAWKLTARGKNIQYF. DNA of the CDR3: TGTGCCTGGAAATTAACGGCTCGAGGGAAAAACATTCAGTACTTC.

The chain carries TRBV5-4 and TRBJ1-3; no definite D call. The CDR3 runs to 13 residues. The germline CDR1 and CDR2 sequences are SGHNT and YYREEE (reference sequence). V lost 7 bases, J lost 4 bases, and 12 bases lay in between. The CDR3 region has the DNA TGTGCCAGCTCCTGGACGGGGGGAAACACCATATATTTT. Translation gives CASSWTGGNTIYF.

This sequence joins TRBV5-4 and TRBJ1-1, with D maybe TRBD1 (6 bases). There are 12 residues in the CDR3. Trimming took off 4 bases at V and 8 bases at J, with 12 bases between the two ends. Germline V lookup: CDR1 SGHNT, CDR2 YYREEE (reference sequence). The chain's CDR3 is CASSGGAPEAFF. The CDR3 DNA sequence: TGTGCCAGCAGCGGGGGGGCTCCGGAAGCTTTCTTT.

The chain couples TRBV7-2 to TRBJ2-7, with no clear D. Trimming removed 2 bases at V and 4 bases at J, with 12 bases between. There are 14 residues in the CDR3. Germline CDR1 reads SGHTA; CDR2 reads FQGNSA. In DNA, the CDR3 is TGTGCCAGCAGCTTATCCGGGTCCCTTTACGAGCAGTACTTC. Its translation: CASSLSGSLYEQYF.

The rearrangement links TRBV5-4 to TRBJ2-5; TRBD2 matches 14 bases. The CDR3 is made up of 17 amino acids. The ends lost 4 bases at V and 7 bases at J; junction bases unmatched: 12. Germline V lookup: CDR1 SGHNT, CDR2 YYREEE (reference sequence). The CDR3 DNA reads as TGTGCCAGCAGCCCGGGACTAGCGGGGGTGAATTCCGGGACCCAGTACTTC. It is translated as CASSPGLAGVNSGTQYF.

V is TRBV27 and J is TRBJ2-7; a weak D match, TRBD2 (5 bases). The CDR3 covers 15 residues. The V and J ends lost 1 base and 4 bases respectively, with 14 bases between them. The germline V gene has CDR1 MNHEY and CDR2 SMNVEV (reference sequence). The CDR3 DNA follows: TGTGCCAGCAGTTTATTTACCGGGGTGGTTTACGAGCAGTACTTC. It yields the protein CASSLFTGVVYEQYF.

This chain connects TRBV5-5 to TRBJ1-5, with 10 bases aligning to TRBD1. CDR1 SGHKS and CDR2 YYEKEE come from the germline V gene (reference sequence). The V gene end was trimmed by 5 bases and the J gene end by 6 bases; junction bases not matched to a gene: 11. CDR3 size: 16 residues. The CDR3 here is CASRMEPGQGSQPQHF. The CDR3, as DNA: TGTGCCAGCAGAATGGAACCGGGACAGGGGAGTCAGCCCCAGCATTTT.

The rearrangement joins TRBV9 to TRBJ2-2; D is perhaps TRBD1 (5 bases). Germline V lookup: CDR1 SGDLS, CDR2 YYNGEE. The CDR3 extends over 13 amino acids. V lost 4 bases and J 4 bases, leaving 8 bases between the germline ends. As DNA, the CDR3 is TGTGCCAGCAGCCGCAGGGCCACCGGGGAGCTGTTTTTT. Translated: CASSRRATGELFF.

The V call is TRBV27, the J call TRBJ1-2, with D possibly matching TRBD1 (5 bases). The germline V gene has CDR1 MNHEY and CDR2 SMNVEV (reference sequence). V dropped 0 bases and J dropped 0 bases, with 8 bases sitting between them. CDR3 length: 15 amino acids. CDR3: CASSLSYRTNYGYTF. As DNA, the CDR3 is TGTGCCAGCAGTTTATCGTACAGGACTAACTATGGCTACACCTTC.

The chain uses TRBV12-3 or TRBV12-4 and TRBJ2-5; tentative D call: TRBD1 (5 bases). CDR3 length: 13 residues. The germline V and J ends were trimmed by 3 bases and 5 bases, with 10 bases remaining between them. CDR3: CASSLGRWETQYF. For the CDR3, the DNA is TGTGCCAGCAGTTTGGGGCGTTGGGAGACCCAGTACTTC.

The chain employs TRBV4-2 and TRBJ1-5; D uncertain. CDR1 LGHNA and CDR2 YNFKEQ come from the germline V gene. V lost 1 base and J lost 0, with 10 bases in between. The CDR3 contains 16 residues. The CDR3 loop is CASSQVPAGSNQPQHF. CDR3 coding DNA: TGTGCCAGCAGCCAAGTTCCAGCAGGTAGCAATCAGCCCCAGCATTTT.

This clone turned up a few times. The chain employs TRBV18 and TRBJ2-1; tentatively, D is TRBD2 (5 bases). V was pared by 2 bases and J by 2 bases, with 16 bases between. The CDR3 is 17 amino acids. In germline, CDR1 is KGHSH, CDR2 LQKENI. Written as DNA, the CDR3 is TGTGCCAGCTCACCAGGCCCCCGGACTTTTGCCTACAATGAGCAGTTCTTC. Its protein product is CASSPGPRTFAYNEQFF.

V is TRBV6-5 and J is TRBJ1-3, with 9 bases that match TRBD1. Germline V gene data show CDR1 as MNHEY and CDR2 as SVGAGI. With 6 bases clipped from V and 3 bases from J, the junction kept 3 bases outside the gene matches. The CDR3 covers 14 residues. The CDR3 coding sequence is TGTGCCAGCAGGGGACAGGGTAATGGAAACACCATATATTTT. It yields the protein CASRGQGNGNTIYF.

The chain couples TRBV4-2 to TRBJ1-2; 8 nucleotides match TRBD1. CDR3 length equals 16 residues. J lost 4 bases, V lost 1 base, and 8 bases had no gene match. The germline V gene encodes CDR1 LGHNA and CDR2 YNFKEQ. The CDR3 reads CASSQGAGGTGYGYTF. CDR3 sequence (DNA): TGTGCCAGCAGCCAAGGGGCAGGGGGCACGGGCTATGGCTACACCTTC.

V usage is TRBV6-6 and J usage is TRBJ2-1; TRBD2 agrees at 8 bases. The CDR3 loop spans 17 amino acids. Trimming at V came to 5 bases and at J to 0 bases, leaving 9 bases not matched to a gene. Germline lookup yields CDR1 MNHNY and CDR2 SVGAGI (reference sequence). Here the CDR3 reads CASSLRLAGSSYNEQFF. The CDR3 DNA sequence: TGTGCCAGCAGTCTAAGGCTAGCGGGCAGCTCCTACAATGAGCAGTTCTTC.

The rearrangement links TRBV5-1 to TRBJ1-5; the D gene is possibly TRBD1 (5 bases). Germline loops: CDR1 SGHRS, CDR2 YFSETQ. V lost 2 bases and J lost 4, with 7 bases in between. The CDR3 contains 13 residues. DNA of the CDR3: TGCGCCAGCAGCTTTTCAGGGAATCAGCCCCAGCATTTT. Its translation is CASSFSGNQPQHF.

This chain connects TRBV12-3 or TRBV12-4 to TRBJ1-2; the D gene is possibly TRBD1 (5 bases). The length of the CDR3 is 12 residues. Trimming cost V 4 bases and J 7 bases, with 10 bases left between them. CDR3 nucleotide sequence: TGTGCCAGCAGTTCCCCCCAGGGTGGCTACACCTTC. Residues: CASSSPQGGYTF.

The chain combines TRBV5-1 with TRBJ2-2; no definite D call. The germline CDR1 and CDR2 sequences are SGHRS and YFSETQ. The V and J ends lost 0 bases and 1 base respectively, with 7 bases between them. The CDR3 contains 15 residues. CDR3 sequence: CASSLGQKNTGELFF. Written as DNA, the CDR3 is TGCGCCAGCAGCTTGGGACAAAAGAACACCGGGGAGCTGTTTTTT.

V and J are TRBV5-5 and TRBJ1-6; 7 nucleotides agree with TRBD1. The CDR3 loop spans 14 amino acids. Trimming at V came to 4 bases and at J to 7 bases, leaving 5 bases not matched to a gene. Germline loops: CDR1 SGHKS, CDR2 YYEKEE (reference sequence). The chain's CDR3 is CASSPRDSNSPLHF. The CDR3 DNA follows: TGTGCCAGCAGCCCACGGGACAGCAATTCACCCCTCCACTTT.